The sequence of this T cell receptor (beta chain) was determined in a study of cytomegalovirus exposure and HLA in healthy donors. Study-level background: From HLA-typed donors, an early data release held approximately 85 million unique TCRs. Genotyping showed roughly 86% of about 370 donors falling in the Caucasian-associated ancestry cluster.

A multiplex PCR was run with 60 Vbeta primers and 13 Jbeta primers. Sequencing was performed with immunoSEQ multiplex PCR; in TCRdb, only in-frame clones are kept and a portion is missing. The sample includes roughly 180,000 clones, approximately 84% of them seen just once. As concerns this clone: Its antigen is undetermined.

General study points: Cytomegalovirus-associated TCR beta chains were listed, numbering under 200. In a later analysis, HLA-C alleles had the fewest associated TCRs, DRB1 alleles the most.

Germline assignment: CDR1 SGHAT and CDR2 FQNNGV. Trimming removed 5 bases at V and 4 bases at J, with 12 bases between. This CDR3 region has 14 residues. This sequence originates from a girl between 10 and 17 years old in good health and CMV-seropositive. Sequencing was performed on PBMCs. J is TRBJ1-5 and V is TRBV11-2; D is unclear. The CDR3 DNA reads as TGTGCCAGCAGCCCACGGGAGAGGAATCAGCCCCAGCATTTT. This gives the protein CASSPRERNQPQHF.